The sequence of this T cell receptor beta chain was determined in a study of blood T cell repertoires in COVID-19. Study summary: Nucleic acid was either cDNA or gDNA, and it came from T cells, B-cell-depleted T cells, or PBMCs.

As originally analysed: The assay estimated nucleated cells by amplifying reference gene primers. Here immunoSEQ multiplex PCR was the method, and the copy in TCRdb shows in-frame clones only, minus some. That table supplies the V and J calls and clone size; D and trimming were determined from the DNA. The table lists some 300,000 clones, 85% to 90% of them singletons, with around 5.8% in the top ten. Seattle-derived patients entered the study during active infection and were followed longitudinally. CDR1 is SGHRS, CDR2 YFSETQ, per germline. Trimming shortened V by 3 bases and J by 0 bases, and 9 bases separated the two germline ends. This CDR3 is built from 15 residues.

Material: peripheral blood. This TCR derives from a woman between 50 and 59 years old with COVID-19, enrolled during active disease. V and J are TRBV5-1 and TRBJ1-4; a possible D gene is TRBD1 (5 bases). In DNA form, the CDR3 reads TGCGCCAGCAGCTACCGGACATCAACTAATGAAAAACTGTTTTTT. Its protein is CASSYRTSTNEKLFF.